These 21 T cell receptor beta chains share one sample of origin, sequenced in a study of blood T cells in healthy people across ages. A second PCR, run for roughly 7 to 11 cycles, used a sample-barcoded 5' primer plus a J-beta primer mix. TCRdb re-called the 5' RACE reads with MiXCR, one entry per CDR3 protein. The table shows 710,000 or so distinct CDR3 sequences, with around a fifth occurring only once. The sequenced material came from blood. The origin of the receptors is a man in his sixties or seventies in good health.

The V and J genes are TRBV5-1 and TRBJ2-5; D is possibly TRBD1 or TRBD2 (5 bases each). This CDR3 is 14 amino acids long. Germline V gene data show CDR1 as SGHRS and CDR2 as YFSETQ. Trimming pared 4 bases from V and 2 bases from J, leaving 12 bases between. CDR3 region: CASSRGTQQETQYF. In DNA, the CDR3 is TGCGCCAGCAGCCGAGGGACGCAGCAAGAGACCCAGTACTTC.

This sequence joins TRBV18 and TRBJ2-5; perhaps TRBD2 as D (6 bases). CDR1 KGHSH and CDR2 LQKENI come from the germline V gene. The CDR3 consists of 14 residues. V lost 3 bases and J lost 2, with 10 bases in between. The DNA for the CDR3 is TGTGCCAGCTCACCGGGACTTAAACAAGAGACCCAGTACTTC. Protein sequence: CASSPGLKQETQYF.

The V and J genes are TRBV12-3 or TRBV12-4 and TRBJ2-7; 13 bases map to TRBD2. V trimming: 6 bases; J trimming: 2 bases; junction bases outside the gene matches: 7. This CDR3 region has 16 residues. This CDR3 is CASRVRTSGSPYEQYV. The CDR3 DNA is TGTGCCAGCAGGGTTCGGACTAGCGGGAGCCCCTACGAGCAGTACGTC.

The table lists this clonotype with a few counts. One junction end disagrees with the germline gene, perhaps due to a read error. The chain links TRBV29-1 to TRBJ2-5, with TRBD1 matching over 7 bases. The J call may be incorrect, as the DNA end agrees better with TRBJ2-1. The CDR3 runs 13 residues. Germline CDR1 is SQVTM and CDR2 is ANQGSEA. CDR3: CSAEGGGYNEQFF. In nucleotides, the CDR3 is TGCAGCGCTGAAGGGGGCGGCTACAATGAGCAGTTCTTC.

The genes are TRBV5-1 and TRBJ2-7; 11 bases are a match to TRBD2. The DNA end favors TRBJ2-1, so the J call may be wrong. Germline CDR1 is SGHRS and CDR2 is YFSETQ. This CDR3 region has 16 residues. CDR3 nucleotides: TGCGCCAGCAGCCTAACTAGCGGGAGTTACCACAATGAGCAGTTCTTC. Protein: CASSLTSGSYHNEQFF.

A few counts support this clonotype. CDR3 nucleotide sequence: TGTGCCAGCAGCTTCGTCTCACAGGGGGGAGAGGAGACCCAGTACTTC. Protein: CASSFVSQGGEETQYF. The chain uses TRBV5-5 and TRBJ2-5, with 8 bases lining up with TRBD1. The CDR3 is made up of 16 amino acids. Germline V gene lookup returns CDR1 SGHKS and CDR2 YYEKEE (reference sequence). V shed 2 bases, J shed 5 bases, and the junction held 11 bases outside the gene matches.

This clonotype was observed a few times. The rearrangement joins TRBV30 to TRBJ1-4; 7 bases are a match to TRBD1. Germline trimming cut 7 bases from V and 6 bases from J; bases unmatched to any gene: 5. Germline values: CDR1 GTSNPN, CDR2 SVGIG (reference sequence). The CDR3 has 12 residues. CDR3 protein: CALQGTHEKLFF. In DNA, the CDR3 is TGTGCCTTACAGGGGACGCATGAAAAACTGTTTTTT.

There are a few counts of this clonotype. V usage is TRBV3-1 and J usage is TRBJ2-1, with 7 bases matching TRBD1. This CDR3 has 16 residues. Losses at the gene ends were 4 bases for V and 9 bases for J; bases not matched to a gene: 15. Germline lookup yields CDR1 LGHDT and CDR2 YNNKEL (reference sequence). This chain's CDR3 is CASSPQLTGRFGEQFF. As DNA, the CDR3 is TGTGCCAGCAGCCCCCAACTGACAGGGAGATTCGGTGAGCAGTTCTTC.

With respect to this clonotype: Mismatch with germline at one junction end may stem from a read error. The chain has TRBV20-1 and TRBJ2-5, with D possibly TRBD2 on 6 matching bases. Judging by the DNA end, TRBJ2-1 fits better; the J call may be wrong. The germline gives CDR1 DFQATT, CDR2 SNEGSKA (reference sequence). This CDR3 contains 15 residues. CDR3 sequence: CSARDGAGSHNEQFF. The CDR3 DNA is TGCAGTGCTAGAGATGGAGCGGGCTCCCACAATGAGCAGTTCTTC.

The chain employs TRBV19 and TRBJ2-1, with 7 bases identical to TRBD1. The V segment lost 7 bases and the J segment 0 bases; nucleotides outside the gene matches: 6. The CDR3 is made up of 15 amino acids. Germline loops: CDR1 LNHDA, CDR2 SQIVND (reference sequence). DNA of the CDR3: TGTGCCAGTATTCAAGACAGGGACTCCTACAATGAGCAGTTCTTC. It specifies CASIQDRDSYNEQFF.

V gene TRBV6-6 combines with J gene TRBJ2-7; 7 bases line up with TRBD1. Germline V CDR1 and CDR2: MNHNY, SVGAGI (reference sequence). J was trimmed by 4 bases and V by 6 bases; bases with no gene match: 6. The CDR3 consists of 13 residues. Here the CDR3 DNA reads TGTGCCAGCAGAAAAGACAGGGAATACGAGCAGTACTTC. This encodes CASRKDREYEQYF.

This clonotype has a handful of counts. V and J are TRBV20-1 and TRBJ1-2; TRBD1 agrees at 7 bases. V trimming: 0 bases; J trimming: 3 bases; junction bases outside the gene matches: 1. Germline assignment: CDR1 DFQATT and CDR2 SNEGSKA (reference sequence). CDR3 size: 13 residues. CDR3 residues: CSARDQGDYGYTF. As DNA, the CDR3 is TGCAGTGCTAGAGATCAGGGGGACTATGGCTACACCTTC.

In its sample, this clonotype was seen many times. V usage is TRBV5-1 and J usage is TRBJ2-3, with 7 bases identical to TRBD1. This CDR3 has 15 amino acids. Germline V lookup: CDR1 SGHRS, CDR2 YFSETQ. The V gene end was trimmed by 5 bases and the J gene end by 1 base; junction bases not matched to a gene: 7. DNA of the CDR3: TGCGCCAGCAGGATCGCCGGGACAGGCACAGATACGCAGTATTTT. It translates to CASRIAGTGTDTQYF.

The chain couples TRBV21-1 to TRBJ2-3; the table's D call TRBD2 went unverified against the DNA. TRBV21-1 is classified as a pseudogene. CDR3 length equals 21 residues. CDR3 sequence: CASSKDDTSGSLRGRTDTQYF. The CDR3, as DNA: TGTGCCAGCAGCAAAGATGACACTAGCGGGAGCCTCCGTGGGCGCACAGATACGCAGTATTTT.

This clonotype was counted only a few times. The chain is built from TRBV10-3 and TRBJ2-3; D perhaps matches TRBD2 (6 bases). CDR1 ENHRY and CDR2 SYGVKD come from the germline V gene. Trimming stripped 6 bases from V and 0 bases from J, with 13 bases between. The CDR3 extends over 15 amino acids. The CDR3 loop is CAISGGGESTDTQYF. CDR3 DNA: TGTGCCATCAGCGGGGGAGGTGAAAGCACAGATACGCAGTATTTT.

The chain links TRBV28 to TRBJ1-4, with D maybe TRBD1 (6 bases). CDR3 length equals 14 residues. V was clipped by 4 bases and J by 11 bases, with 17 bases between them. Germline-derived CDR1 and CDR2 are MDHEN and SYDVKM. The CDR3 nucleotides are TGTGCCAGCAGTTATGGGACATATTCGACTAAACTGTTTTTT. Its translation is CASSYGTYSTKLFF.

This clonotype was observed a few times. This sequence joins TRBV20-1 and TRBJ1-1; D remains unclear. Trimming shortened V by 0 bases and J by 0 bases, and 14 bases separated the two germline ends. CDR1 DFQATT and CDR2 SNEGSKA come from the germline V gene (reference sequence). CDR3 length equals 16 residues. CDR3 sequence (DNA): TGCAGTGCTAGAGATCTGGTGAAGACTATGAACACTGAAGCTTTCTTT. This sequence encodes CSARDLVKTMNTEAFF.

This clonotype was detected a few times. The V and J genes are TRBV20-1 and TRBJ1-2; D unclear. CDR1 DFQATT and CDR2 SNEGSKA come from the germline V gene (reference sequence). The CDR3 totals 17 residues. V lost 0 bases and J lost 4, with 21 bases in between. CDR3 sequence reads: CSARDRRGRKTSYGYTF. CDR3 coding DNA: TGCAGTGCTAGAGATAGGCGCGGCCGGAAGACTTCCTATGGCTACACCTTC.

The table lists this clonotype with a few counts. CDR3 region: CASSQGTSGRRETDTQYF. The CDR3 nucleotides are TGCGCCAGCAGCCAAGGGACTAGCGGGAGGAGAGAGACAGATACGCAGTATTTT. This chain connects TRBV4-1 to TRBJ2-3, with TRBD2 matching over 14 bases. Germline loops: CDR1 MGHRA, CDR2 YSYEKL. The J segment lost 3 bases and the V segment lost 1 base, leaving 6 bases of the junction unmatched. CDR3 size: 18 residues.

This clonotype was counted a few times. V and J are TRBV5-6 and TRBJ2-1; D ambiguous. This CDR3 is built from 14 residues. Trimming cost V 0 bases and J 0 bases, with 4 bases left between them. Per germline, CDR1 SGHDT and CDR2 YYEEEE. The CDR3: CASSLGFSYNEQFF. The CDR3 DNA is TGTGCCAGCAGCTTGGGGTTCTCCTACAATGAGCAGTTCTTC.

The chain uses TRBV6-5 and TRBJ1-5; 7 nucleotides agree with TRBD1. This CDR3 spans 15 amino acids. Germline lookup yields CDR1 MNHEY and CDR2 SVGAGI. V was pared by 5 bases and J by 0 bases, with 4 bases of the junction left unmatched. The CDR3 region has the DNA TGTGCCAGCAGTGGATACAGGGGTAGCAATCAGCCCCAGCATTTT. Encoded protein: CASSGYRGSNQPQHF.